This T cell receptor beta chain came from a study of blood T cell repertoires in COVID-19. Study-level information: The United States, Italy and Spain were the sources of the acute and convalescent COVID-19 samples. Nucleic acid was either cDNA or gDNA, and it came from T cells, B-cell-depleted T cells, or PBMCs.

Germline V gene lookup returns CDR1 LNHDA and CDR2 SQIVND (reference sequence). This CDR3 contains 18 residues. The trim removed 5 bases at V and 6 bases at J, leaving 14 bases unmatched. In the original workflow: Nucleated cell counts were estimated from reference gene primer amplification. TCRdb's table, derived via immunoSEQ multiplex PCR, lists solely in-frame clones and lacks some. The D gene and trimming were derived from the DNA, and the V and J assignments and clone size from that table. The sample records fewer than 85,000 clones, roughly 87% being singletons. This receptor was taken from a woman in her forties or fifties in a cohort sampled during active COVID-19. The material sequenced was peripheral blood. The V call is TRBV19, the J call TRBJ2-2, with 11 bases aligning to TRBD1. CDR3 amino acids: CASSLGQGAIGAPGELFF. The CDR3 DNA sequence: TGTGCCAGTAGTCTCGGACAGGGGGCTATTGGTGCCCCCGGGGAGCTGTTTTTT.